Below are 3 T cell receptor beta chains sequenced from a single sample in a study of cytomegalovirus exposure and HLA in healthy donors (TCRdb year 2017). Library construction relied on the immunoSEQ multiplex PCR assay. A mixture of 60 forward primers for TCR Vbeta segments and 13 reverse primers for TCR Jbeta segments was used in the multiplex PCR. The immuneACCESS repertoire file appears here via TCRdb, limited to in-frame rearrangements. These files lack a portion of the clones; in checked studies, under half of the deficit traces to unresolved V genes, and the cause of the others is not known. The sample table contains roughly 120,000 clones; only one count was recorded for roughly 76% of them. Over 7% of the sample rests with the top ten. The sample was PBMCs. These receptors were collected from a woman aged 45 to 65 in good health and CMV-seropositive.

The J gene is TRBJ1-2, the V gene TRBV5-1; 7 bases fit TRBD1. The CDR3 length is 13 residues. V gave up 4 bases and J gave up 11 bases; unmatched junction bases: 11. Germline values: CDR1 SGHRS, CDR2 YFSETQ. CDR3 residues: CASSLGQQMGYTF. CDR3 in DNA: TGCGCCAGCAGCCTGGGACAGCAAATGGGATACACCTTC.

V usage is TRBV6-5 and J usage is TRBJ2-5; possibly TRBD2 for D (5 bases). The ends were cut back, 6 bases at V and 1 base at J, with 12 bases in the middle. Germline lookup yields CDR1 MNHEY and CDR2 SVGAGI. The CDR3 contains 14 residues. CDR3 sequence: CASRRGSAQETQYF. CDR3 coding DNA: TGTGCCAGCAGGCGAGGTAGCGCCCAAGAGACCCAGTACTTC.

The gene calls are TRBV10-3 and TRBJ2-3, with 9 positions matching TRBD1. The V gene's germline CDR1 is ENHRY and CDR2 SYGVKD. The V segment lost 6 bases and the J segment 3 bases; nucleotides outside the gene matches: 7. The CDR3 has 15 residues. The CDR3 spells CAISLGQGRTDTQYF. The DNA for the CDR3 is TGTGCCATCAGCCTAGGACAGGGGAGGACAGATACGCAGTATTTT.